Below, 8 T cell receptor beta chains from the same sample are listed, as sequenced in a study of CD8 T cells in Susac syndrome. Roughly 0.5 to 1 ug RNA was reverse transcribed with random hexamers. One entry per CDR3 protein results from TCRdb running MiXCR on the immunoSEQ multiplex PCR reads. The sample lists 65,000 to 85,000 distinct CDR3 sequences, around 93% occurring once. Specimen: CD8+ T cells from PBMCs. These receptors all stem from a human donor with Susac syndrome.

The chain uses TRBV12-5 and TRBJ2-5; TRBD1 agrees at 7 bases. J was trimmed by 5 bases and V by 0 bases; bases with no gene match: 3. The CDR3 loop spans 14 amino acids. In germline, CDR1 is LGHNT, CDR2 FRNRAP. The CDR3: CASGLVQGGETQYF. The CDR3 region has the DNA TGTGCTAGTGGTTTGGTACAAGGGGGCGAGACCCAGTACTTC.

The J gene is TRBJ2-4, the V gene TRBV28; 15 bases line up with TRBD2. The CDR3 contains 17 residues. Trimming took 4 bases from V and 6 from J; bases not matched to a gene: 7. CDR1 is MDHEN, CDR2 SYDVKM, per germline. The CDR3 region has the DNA TGTGCCAGCAGTTCGGGGACTAGCGGGAGGTTCGGAAACATTCAGTACTTC. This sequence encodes CASSSGTSGRFGNIQYF.

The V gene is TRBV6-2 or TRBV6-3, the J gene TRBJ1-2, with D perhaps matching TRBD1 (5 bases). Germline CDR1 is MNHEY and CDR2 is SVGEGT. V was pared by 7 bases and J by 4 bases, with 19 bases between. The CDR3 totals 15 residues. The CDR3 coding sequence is TGTGCCAGCAATTTTGAAGGACCGGGACCCTATGGCTACACCTTC. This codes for CASNFEGPGPYGYTF.

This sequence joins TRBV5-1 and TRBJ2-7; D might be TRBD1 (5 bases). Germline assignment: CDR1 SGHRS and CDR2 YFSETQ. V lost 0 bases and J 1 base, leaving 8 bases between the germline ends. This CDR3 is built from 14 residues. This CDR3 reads CASSLATASYEQYF. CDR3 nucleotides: TGCGCCAGCAGCTTGGCGACAGCGTCCTACGAGCAGTACTTC.

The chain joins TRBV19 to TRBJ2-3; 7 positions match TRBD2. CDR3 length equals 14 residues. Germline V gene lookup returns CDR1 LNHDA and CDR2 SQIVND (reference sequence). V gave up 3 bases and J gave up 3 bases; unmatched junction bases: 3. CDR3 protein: CASSILGGTDTQYF. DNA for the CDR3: TGTGCCAGTAGTATTTTGGGGGGGACAGATACGCAGTATTTT.

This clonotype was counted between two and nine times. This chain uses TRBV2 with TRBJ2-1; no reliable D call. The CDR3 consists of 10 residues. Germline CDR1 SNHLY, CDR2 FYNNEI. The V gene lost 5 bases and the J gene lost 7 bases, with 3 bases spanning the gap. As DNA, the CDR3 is TGTGCCAGCAGTTTTAATGAGCAGTTCTTC. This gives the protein CASSFNEQFF.

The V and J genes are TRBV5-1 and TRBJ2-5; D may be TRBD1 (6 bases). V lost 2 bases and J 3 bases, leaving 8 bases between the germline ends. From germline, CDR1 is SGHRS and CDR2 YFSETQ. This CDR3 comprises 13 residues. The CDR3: CASSFAGEETQYF. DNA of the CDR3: TGCGCCAGCAGCTTCGCAGGGGAAGAGACCCAGTACTTC.

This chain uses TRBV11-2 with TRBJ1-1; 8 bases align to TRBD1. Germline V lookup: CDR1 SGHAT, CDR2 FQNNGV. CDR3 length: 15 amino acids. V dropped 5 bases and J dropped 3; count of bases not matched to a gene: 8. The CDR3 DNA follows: TGTGCCAGCAGCGCAGGACAGGGTTGGGACACTGAAGCTTTCTTT. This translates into CASSAGQGWDTEAFF.